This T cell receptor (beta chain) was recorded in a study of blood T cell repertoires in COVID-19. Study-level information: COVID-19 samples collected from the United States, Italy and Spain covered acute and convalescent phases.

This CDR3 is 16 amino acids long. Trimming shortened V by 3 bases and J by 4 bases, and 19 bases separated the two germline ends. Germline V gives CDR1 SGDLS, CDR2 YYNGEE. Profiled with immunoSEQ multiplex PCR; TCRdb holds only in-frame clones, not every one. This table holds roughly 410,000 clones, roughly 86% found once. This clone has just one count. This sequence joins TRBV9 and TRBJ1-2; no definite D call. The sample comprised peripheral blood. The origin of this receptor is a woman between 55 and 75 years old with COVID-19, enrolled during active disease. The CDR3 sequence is CASSGRSTSKPYGYTF. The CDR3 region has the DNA TGTGCCAGCAGCGGCCGATCGACATCTAAACCCTATGGCTACACCTTC.